This TCR beta chain was sequenced in a study of T-cell memory formation after mild COVID-19. The CDR3 spans 14 residues. CDR1 LGHNA and CDR2 YNFKEQ come from the germline V gene. The ends were cut back, 3 bases at V and 4 bases at J, with 12 bases in the middle. Each CDR3 protein gets one entry after TCRdb re-called the 5' RACE reads with MiXCR. The sample records about 390,000 distinct CDR3 sequences, approximately 16% being singletons. The TCR sequence derives from a man younger than 30 who had mild COVID-19 (a few samples of this study predate the infection). Cell type and time point are not known. Material for sequencing was PBMCs or a T cell subset sorted from them (not recorded which). This chain joins TRBV4-2 and TRBJ2-5; D possibly corresponds to TRBD2 (6 bases). DNA of the CDR3: TGTGCCAGCAGCCAGAGGGCGGGGCCAGAGACCCAGTACTTC. Its protein product is CASSQRAGPETQYF.